What follows describes a single T cell receptor (beta chain). No antigen is known for it. The PCR used 60 Vbeta and 13 Jbeta primers. Using immunoSEQ multiplex PCR, the repertoire was profiled, and TCRdb retains in-frame clones only, with some absent. Counted here are some 200,000 clones, 75% to 80% occurring once; the ten biggest clones make up around 2%. The sample is drawn from a study of cytomegalovirus exposure and HLA in healthy donors. Study-wide results and caveats: Published work reported that the classifier diagnosed cytomegalovirus status with high specificity and sensitivity.

The material sequenced was PBMCs. This receptor was identified in a young man in good health and CMV-seronegative.

CDR3 region: CATSRDLRGEAFF. CDR3 nucleotide sequence: TGTGCCACCAGCAGAGATTTGCGGGGTGAAGCTTTCTTT. This chain uses TRBV15 with TRBJ1-1, with D uncertain. CDR3 size: 13 residues. V was clipped by 0 bases and J by 7 bases, with 9 bases between them. Germline lookup yields CDR1 LNHNV and CDR2 YYDKDF (reference sequence).